The entry below gives a single T cell receptor (beta chain) sequence along with its context. Its antigen is unidentified. The sample belongs to a study of regulatory T cells in long-lasting Graves disease. Time point here: persistent/refractory GD, antithyroid drugs over 5 years with positive TRAb. PBMCs provided the RNA from which the TCR library was made. The CDR3 extends over 13 amino acids. CDR1 is SNHLY and CDR2 is FYNNEI in the germline V gene. Trimming cost V 8 bases and J 3 bases, with 14 bases left between them. iRepertoire HTBI primers and Arm-PCR of CDR3 regions built TCR beta libraries. Authors' methods: Detected in the samples were some 68 TRBV and 14 to 15 TRBJ segments. One entry per CDR3 protein, called by TCRdb with MiXCR from the multiplex PCR reads. The V and J calls reflect TCRdb's pipeline rather than the authors' work. The sample has fewer than 400,000 distinct CDR3 sequences; roughly 20% are singletons.

Findings of the study overall: Newly diagnosed patients shared about a thousand public clonotypes; persistent patients shared some 2,700. Persistent disease was characterized by preferential usage of TRBV28, TRBJ1-2 and TRBJ2-5.

Sequenced material: peripheral blood mononuclear cells (PBMCs), taken when the disease was refractory, from a patient treated with antithyroid drugs. V is TRBV2 and J is TRBJ2-7; TRBD1 might be the D (6 bases). The TCR sequence derives from a female donor with Graves disease. The CDR3 sequence: CASASRDNYEQYF. The CDR3 DNA is TGTGCCAGCGCAAGCCGGGACAACTACGAGCAGTACTTC.